This TCR beta chain was sequenced in a study of T-cell reconstitution after alpha-beta-depleted transplantation in children (dated by TCRdb to about 2016). Notes on the research overall: T-cell immune reconstitution after TCRalphabeta/CD19-depleted allogeneic hematopoietic cell transplantation in children was quantitatively tracked in the study by means of TCR repertoire profiling.

What the research found in general, with its limitations: The high TCRbeta diversity at day 60 in some patients was ascribed to recipient T cells and intrathymic progenitors that had survived conditioning. About two months after transplant, the apparently early recovery of alphabetaT-cell counts reportedly depended on just several hundred clones that had expanded rapidly and came from non-depleted graft cells. Hyperexpanded clone frequencies declined over subsequent months; after one year, T-cell counts and TCRbeta diversity were mostly attributed to newly produced T cells.

The intended sense of this specimen's treatment or condition label: allogeneic hematopoietic cell transplantation with graft depleted of TCRalphabeta T cells and CD19 B cells. The children who served as transplant recipients had been given grafts of TCRalphabeta/CD19-depleted allogeneic hematopoietic cells. This clonotype was counted only a few times. Which antigen it targets is not known. No per-base quality is available; no much larger clone lies one base away. Library prep was done by PCR. Reads for this sample came from an Illumina HiSeq 2500. Molecular barcoding was employed in the preparation of TCR libraries, with unique molecular identifiers being used to normalize TCRbeta repertoire quantification. Using fastp trimming at Q25 and MiXCR clonotype assembly, TCRdb reanalyzed the public sequencing data and kept in-frame beta chains. All rows with the same CDR3 protein become a single entry with the most common DNA and genes. The sample data list about 870,000 distinct CDR3 sequences, and 15% to 20% of these were observed just once. Roughly 5% of the sample belongs to the ten largest clones.

The CDR3 runs 16 amino acids, cysteine and phenylalanine included. The only DNA kept is the CDR3, 48 bases in frame from the first base. V is pruned by 3 bases and J by 5 bases, leaving 9 bases of the junction without a gene match. Reading the germline V gene gives CDR1 MGHDK and CDR2 SYGVNS. The source of this sequence is a male patient younger than 18 who had a stem cell transplant for acute lymphoblastic leukemia, so the T cells may come from the graft donor. Here the sequenced sample was PBMCs, mostly from graft donor cells, taken 360 days after TCRalphabeta/CD19-depleted stem cell transplant. The chain is assembled from TRBV25-1 and TRBJ2-5; 10 bases in the middle match TRBD2. At the DNA level, the sequence is TGTGCCAGCAGTGATGGTTCGGGACTAGCGCGGGAGACCCAGTACTTC. Protein translation: CASSDGSGLARETQYF.